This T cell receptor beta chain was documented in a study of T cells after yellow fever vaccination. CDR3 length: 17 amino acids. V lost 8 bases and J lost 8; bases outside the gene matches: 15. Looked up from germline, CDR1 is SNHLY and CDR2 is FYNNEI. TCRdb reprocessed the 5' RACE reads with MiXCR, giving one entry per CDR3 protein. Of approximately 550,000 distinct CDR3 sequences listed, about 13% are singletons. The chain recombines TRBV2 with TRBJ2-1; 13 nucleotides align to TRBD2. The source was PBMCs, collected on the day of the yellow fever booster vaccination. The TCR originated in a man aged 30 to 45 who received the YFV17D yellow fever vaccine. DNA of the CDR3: TGTGCCAGCTGCGGGACTAGCGGGGATACCCAGCCGTATGAGCAGTTCTTC. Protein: CASCGTSGDTQPYEQFF.